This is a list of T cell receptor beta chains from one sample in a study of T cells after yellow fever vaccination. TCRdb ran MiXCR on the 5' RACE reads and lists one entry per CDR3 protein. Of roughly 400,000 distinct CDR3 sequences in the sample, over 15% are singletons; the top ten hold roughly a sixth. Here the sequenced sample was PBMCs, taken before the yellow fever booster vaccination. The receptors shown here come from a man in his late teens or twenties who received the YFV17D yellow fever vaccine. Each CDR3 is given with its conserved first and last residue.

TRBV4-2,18,CASSIGDSSRPANYGYTF
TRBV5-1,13,CASSLGTVSEQFF
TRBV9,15,CASSPGTSSWETQYF
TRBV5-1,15,CASSPSGRGINEQYF
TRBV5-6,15,CASSLMQGANTEAFF
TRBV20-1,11,CSAARGETQYF
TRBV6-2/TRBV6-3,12,CASSERQETQYF
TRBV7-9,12,CASSPRLYEQFF
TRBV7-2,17,CASSFSFPTLSGNTIYF
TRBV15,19,CATSRDQPEGPSLRETQYF
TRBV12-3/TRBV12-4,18,CASSFLMGPTRTGHIQYF
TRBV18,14,CASSQSTQSSPLHF
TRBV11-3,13,CASSLSNGDTQYF
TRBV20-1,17,CSARDEKIKLGTDTQYF
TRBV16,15,CASSQGQSDYSPLHF
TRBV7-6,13,CASSQTVVTEAFF
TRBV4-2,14,CASSPRDASNEQFF
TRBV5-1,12,CASRFGDSEAFF
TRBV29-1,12,CSVEGADQTQYF
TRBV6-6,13,CASSPQRKDEQYF
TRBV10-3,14,CAISRDYHTDTQYF
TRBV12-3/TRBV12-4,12,CASSLNNSPLHF
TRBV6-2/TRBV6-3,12,CASRDTDTEAFF
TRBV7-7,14,CASSPSKGGYEQYF
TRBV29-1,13,CSVGGQVNQPQHF
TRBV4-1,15,CASTLLTTGDYGYTF
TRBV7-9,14,CASSYVGGKETQYF
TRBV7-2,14,CASSLGQGAPRYTF
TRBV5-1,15,CASSSAGRSQETQYF
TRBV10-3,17,CAISESIGGGQADTQYF
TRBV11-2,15,CASSHGGPNTGELFF
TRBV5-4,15,CASSLGRVSQETQYF
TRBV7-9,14,CASSGRDSDNEQFF
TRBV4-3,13,CASSEQSGTEAFF
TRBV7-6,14,CASSLGMADNEQFF